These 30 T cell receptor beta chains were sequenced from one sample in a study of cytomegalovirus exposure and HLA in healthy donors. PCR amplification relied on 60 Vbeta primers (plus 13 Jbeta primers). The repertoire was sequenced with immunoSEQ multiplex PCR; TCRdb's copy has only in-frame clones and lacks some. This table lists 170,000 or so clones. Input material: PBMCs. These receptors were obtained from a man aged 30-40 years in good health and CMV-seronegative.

CDR3: CASSQWASGAYNEQFF. CDR3 DNA: TGTGCCAGCAGCCAATGGGCTAGCGGGGCTTACAATGAGCAGTTCTTC. The chain joins TRBV7-2 to TRBJ2-1, with 9 bases fitting TRBD2. In germline, CDR1 is SGHTA, CDR2 FQGNSA. Unmatched junction bases numbered 9, after V lost 5 bases and J lost 4 bases. The CDR3 loop spans 16 amino acids.

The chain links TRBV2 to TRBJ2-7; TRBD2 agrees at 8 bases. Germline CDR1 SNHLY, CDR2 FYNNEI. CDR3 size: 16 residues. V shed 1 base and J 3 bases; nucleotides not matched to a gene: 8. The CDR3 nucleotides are TGTGCCAGCAGTGAAGGTGCTCGGGGGGGGGTCTACGAGCAGTACTTC. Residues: CASSEGARGGVYEQYF.

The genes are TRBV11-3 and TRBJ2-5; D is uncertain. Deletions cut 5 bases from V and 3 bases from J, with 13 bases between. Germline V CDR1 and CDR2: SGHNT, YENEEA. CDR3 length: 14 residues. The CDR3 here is CASSHLRSEETQYF. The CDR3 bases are TGTGCCAGCAGCCACCTCCGAAGCGAAGAGACCCAGTACTTC.

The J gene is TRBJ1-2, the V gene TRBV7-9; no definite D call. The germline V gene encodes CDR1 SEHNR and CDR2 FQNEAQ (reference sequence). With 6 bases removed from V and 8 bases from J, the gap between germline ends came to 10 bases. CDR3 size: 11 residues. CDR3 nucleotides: TGTGCCAGCAGTCGGCTCAGGGGCTACACCTTC. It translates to CASSRLRGYTF.

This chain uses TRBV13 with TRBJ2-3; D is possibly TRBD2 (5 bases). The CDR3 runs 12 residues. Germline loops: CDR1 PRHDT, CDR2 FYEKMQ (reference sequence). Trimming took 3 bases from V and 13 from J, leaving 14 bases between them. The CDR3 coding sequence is TGTGCCAGCAGCTTTGGCTGGACTTATAAGTATTTT. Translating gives CASSFGWTYKYF.

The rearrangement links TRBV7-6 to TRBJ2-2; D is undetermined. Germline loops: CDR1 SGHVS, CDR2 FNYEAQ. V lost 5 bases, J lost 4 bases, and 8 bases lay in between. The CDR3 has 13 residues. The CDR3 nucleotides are TGTGCCAGCAGCCACAGTGGCACCGGGGAGCTGTTTTTT. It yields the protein CASSHSGTGELFF.

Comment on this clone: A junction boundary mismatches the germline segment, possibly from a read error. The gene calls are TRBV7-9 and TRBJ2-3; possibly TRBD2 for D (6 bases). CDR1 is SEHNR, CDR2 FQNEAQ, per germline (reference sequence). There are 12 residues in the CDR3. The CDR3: CASSRGGTRRDF. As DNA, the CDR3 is TGTGCCAGCAGCCGAGGAGGGACTCGACGAGATTTT.

Here the CDR3 reads CASSHLAPGLAPNEQFF. The CDR3 DNA follows: TGTGCCAGTAGTCATCTTGCCCCGGGACTAGCACCCAATGAGCAGTTCTTC. The V gene is TRBV19, the J gene TRBJ2-1; 9 nucleotides agree with TRBD2. The J segment lost 6 bases and the V segment lost 5 bases, leaving 14 bases of the junction unmatched. CDR1 and CDR2 (germline): LNHDA, SQIVND (reference sequence). The CDR3 has 17 residues.

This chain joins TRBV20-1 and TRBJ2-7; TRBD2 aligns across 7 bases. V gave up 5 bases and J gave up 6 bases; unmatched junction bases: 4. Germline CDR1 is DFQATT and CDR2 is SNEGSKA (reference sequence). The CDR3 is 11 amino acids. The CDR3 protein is CSASRTSEQYF. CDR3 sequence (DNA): TGCAGTGCTTCCCGGACTAGCGAGCAGTACTTC.

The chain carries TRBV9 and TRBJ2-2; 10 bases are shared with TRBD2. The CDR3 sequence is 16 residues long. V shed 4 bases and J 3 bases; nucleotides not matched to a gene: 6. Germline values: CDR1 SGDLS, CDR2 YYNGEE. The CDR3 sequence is CASSRASGSDTGELFF. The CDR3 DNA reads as TGTGCCAGCAGCAGAGCTAGCGGGAGTGACACCGGGGAGCTGTTTTTT. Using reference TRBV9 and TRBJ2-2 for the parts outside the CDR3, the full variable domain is DSGVTQTPKHLITATGQRVTLRCSPRSGDLSVYWYQQSLDQGLQFLIQYYNGEERAKGNILERFSAQQFPDLHSELNLSSLELGDSALYFCASSRASGSDTGELFFGEGSRLTVL.

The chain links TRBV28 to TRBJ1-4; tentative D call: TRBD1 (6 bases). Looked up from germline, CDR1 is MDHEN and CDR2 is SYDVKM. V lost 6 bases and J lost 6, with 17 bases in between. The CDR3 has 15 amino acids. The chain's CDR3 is CASRPNRQADEKLFF. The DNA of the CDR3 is TGTGCCAGCAGGCCGAATAGACAGGCCGATGAAAAACTGTTTTTT.

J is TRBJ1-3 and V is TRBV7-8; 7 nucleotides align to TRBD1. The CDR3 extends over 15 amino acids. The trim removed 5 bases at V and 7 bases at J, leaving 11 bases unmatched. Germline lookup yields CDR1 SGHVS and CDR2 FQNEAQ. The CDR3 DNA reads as TGTGCCAGCAGCCCTAGGCCCGGACAGGAGAACACCATATATTTT. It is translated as CASSPRPGQENTIYF.

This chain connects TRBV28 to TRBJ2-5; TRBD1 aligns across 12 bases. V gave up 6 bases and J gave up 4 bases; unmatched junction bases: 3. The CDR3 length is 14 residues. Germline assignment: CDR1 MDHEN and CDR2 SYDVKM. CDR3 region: CASSPGQGAETQYF. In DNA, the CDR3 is TGTGCCAGCAGCCCGGGACAGGGGGCAGAGACCCAGTACTTC.

The CDR3 DNA reads TGTGCCAGCAGTGCTGTGACAGGGCCAGAGACCCAGTACTTC. Protein: CASSAVTGPETQYF. V and J are TRBV25-1 and TRBJ2-5; 7 bases fit TRBD1. With 4 bases clipped from V and 4 bases from J, the junction kept 6 bases outside the gene matches. Germline lookup yields CDR1 MGHDK and CDR2 SYGVNS. The CDR3 extends over 14 amino acids. Full variable domain (rest looked up from reference TRBV25-1 and TRBJ2-5): EADIYQTPRYLVIGTGKKITLECSQTMGHDKMYWYQQDPGMELHLIHYSYGVNSTEKGDLSSESTVSRIRTEHFPLTLESARPSHTSQYLCASSAVTGPETQYFGPGTRLLVL.

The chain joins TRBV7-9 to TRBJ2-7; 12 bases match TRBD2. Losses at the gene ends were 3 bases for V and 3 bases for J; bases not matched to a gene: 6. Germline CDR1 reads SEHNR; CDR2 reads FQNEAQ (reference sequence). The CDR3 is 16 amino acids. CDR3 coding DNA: TGTGCCAGCAGCTTGGGGACTAGCGGGCTTATCTACGAGCAGTACTTC. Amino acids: CASSLGTSGLIYEQYF.

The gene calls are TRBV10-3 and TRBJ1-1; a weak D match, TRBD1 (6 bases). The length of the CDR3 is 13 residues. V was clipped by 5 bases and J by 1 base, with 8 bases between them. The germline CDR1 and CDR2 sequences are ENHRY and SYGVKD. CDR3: CAISPDRNTEAFF. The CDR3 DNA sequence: TGTGCCATCAGTCCGGACAGGAACACTGAAGCTTTCTTT.

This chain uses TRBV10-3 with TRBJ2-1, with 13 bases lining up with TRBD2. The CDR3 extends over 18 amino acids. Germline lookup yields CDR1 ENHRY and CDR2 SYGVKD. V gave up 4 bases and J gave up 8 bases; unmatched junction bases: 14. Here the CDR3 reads CAISVGGTSGMAEDEQFF. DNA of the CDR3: TGTGCCATCAGTGTGGGGGGGACTAGCGGGATGGCTGAGGATGAGCAGTTCTTC.

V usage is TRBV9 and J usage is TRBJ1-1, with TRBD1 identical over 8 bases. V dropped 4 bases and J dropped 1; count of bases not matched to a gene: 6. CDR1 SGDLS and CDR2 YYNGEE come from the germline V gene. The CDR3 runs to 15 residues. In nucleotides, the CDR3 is TGTGCCAGCAGCCCTCGGACAGGGTGGAACACTGAAGCTTTCTTT. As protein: CASSPRTGWNTEAFF. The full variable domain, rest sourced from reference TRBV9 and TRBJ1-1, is DSGVTQTPKHLITATGQRVTLRCSPRSGDLSVYWYQQSLDQGLQFLIQYYNGEERAKGNILERFSAQQFPDLHSELNLSSLELGDSALYFCASSPRTGWNTEAFFGQGTRLTVV.

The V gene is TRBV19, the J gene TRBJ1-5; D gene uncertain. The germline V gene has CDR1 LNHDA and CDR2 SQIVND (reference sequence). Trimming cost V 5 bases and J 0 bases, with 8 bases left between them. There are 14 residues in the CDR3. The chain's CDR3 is CASSSAGSNQPQHF. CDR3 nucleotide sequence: TGTGCCAGTAGTTCAGCAGGTAGCAATCAGCCCCAGCATTTT. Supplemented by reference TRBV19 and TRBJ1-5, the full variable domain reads DGGITQSPKYLFRKEGQNVTLSCEQNLNHDAMYWYRQDPGQGLRLIYYSQIVNDFQKGDIAEGYSVSREKKESFPLTVTSAQKNPTAFYLCASSSAGSNQPQHFGDGTRLSIL.

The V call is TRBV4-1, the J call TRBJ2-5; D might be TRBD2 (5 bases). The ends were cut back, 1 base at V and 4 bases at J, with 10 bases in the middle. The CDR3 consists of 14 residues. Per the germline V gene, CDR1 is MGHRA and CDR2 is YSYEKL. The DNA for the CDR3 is TGCGCCAGCAGCCAAGTCGAGGGTAGAGAGACCCAGTACTTC. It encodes CASSQVEGRETQYF.

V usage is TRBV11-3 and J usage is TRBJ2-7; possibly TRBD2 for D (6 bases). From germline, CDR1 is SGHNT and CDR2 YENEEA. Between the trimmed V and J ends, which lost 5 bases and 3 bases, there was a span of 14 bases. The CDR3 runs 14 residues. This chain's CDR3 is CASSARGSNYEQYF. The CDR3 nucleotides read TGTGCCAGCAGCGCGCGGGGCAGCAACTACGAGCAGTACTTC.

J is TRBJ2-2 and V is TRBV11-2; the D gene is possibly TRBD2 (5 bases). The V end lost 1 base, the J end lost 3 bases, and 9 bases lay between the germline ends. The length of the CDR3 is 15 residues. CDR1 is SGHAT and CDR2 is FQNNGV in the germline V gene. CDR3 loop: CASSLASGYTGELFF. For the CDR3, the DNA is TGTGCCAGCAGCTTAGCCAGCGGCTACACCGGGGAGCTGTTTTTT.

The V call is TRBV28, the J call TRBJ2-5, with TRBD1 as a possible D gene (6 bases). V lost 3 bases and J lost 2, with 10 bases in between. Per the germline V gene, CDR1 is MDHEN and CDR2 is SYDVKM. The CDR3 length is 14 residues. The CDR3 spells CASSFGTLQETQYF. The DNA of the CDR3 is TGTGCCAGCAGTTTCGGGACATTACAAGAGACCCAGTACTTC.

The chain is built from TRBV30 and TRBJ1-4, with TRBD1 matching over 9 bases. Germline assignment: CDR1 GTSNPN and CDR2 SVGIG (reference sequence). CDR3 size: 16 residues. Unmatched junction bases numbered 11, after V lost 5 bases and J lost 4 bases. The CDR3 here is CAWAPGQGLGNEKLFF. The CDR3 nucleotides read TGTGCCTGGGCACCGGGACAGGGTTTGGGTAATGAAAAACTGTTTTTT.

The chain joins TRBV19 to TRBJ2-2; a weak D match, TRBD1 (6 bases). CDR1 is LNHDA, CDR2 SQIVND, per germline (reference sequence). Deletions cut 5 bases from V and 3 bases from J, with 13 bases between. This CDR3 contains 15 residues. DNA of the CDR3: TGTGCCAGTAGTCCCCAGGGGCGGGACACCGGGGAGCTGTTTTTT. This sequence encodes CASSPQGRDTGELFF.

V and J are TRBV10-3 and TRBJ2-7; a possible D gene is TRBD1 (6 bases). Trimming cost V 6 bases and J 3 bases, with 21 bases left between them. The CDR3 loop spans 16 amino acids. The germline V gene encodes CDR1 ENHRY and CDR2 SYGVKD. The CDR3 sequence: CAIRDDRSFPRYEQYF. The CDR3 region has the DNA TGTGCCATCAGGGATGACAGGTCTTTCCCCCGCTACGAGCAGTACTTC.

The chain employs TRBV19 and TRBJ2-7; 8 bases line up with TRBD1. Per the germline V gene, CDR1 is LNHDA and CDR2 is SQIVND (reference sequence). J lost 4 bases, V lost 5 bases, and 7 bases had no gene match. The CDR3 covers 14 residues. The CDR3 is CASSAAGGAYEQYF. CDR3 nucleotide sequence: TGTGCCAGTAGTGCCGCAGGGGGCGCGTACGAGCAGTACTTC.

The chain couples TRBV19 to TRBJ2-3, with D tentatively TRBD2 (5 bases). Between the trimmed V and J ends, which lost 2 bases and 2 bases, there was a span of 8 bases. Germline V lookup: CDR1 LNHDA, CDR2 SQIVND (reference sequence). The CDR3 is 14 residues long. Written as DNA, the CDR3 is TGTGCCAGTAGTATAAGCGGATACACAGATACGCAGTATTTT. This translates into CASSISGYTDTQYF. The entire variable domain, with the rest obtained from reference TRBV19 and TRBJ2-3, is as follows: DGGITQSPKYLFRKEGQNVTLSCEQNLNHDAMYWYRQDPGQGLRLIYYSQIVNDFQKGDIAEGYSVSREKKESFPLTVTSAQKNPTAFYLCASSISGYTDTQYFGPGTRLTVL.

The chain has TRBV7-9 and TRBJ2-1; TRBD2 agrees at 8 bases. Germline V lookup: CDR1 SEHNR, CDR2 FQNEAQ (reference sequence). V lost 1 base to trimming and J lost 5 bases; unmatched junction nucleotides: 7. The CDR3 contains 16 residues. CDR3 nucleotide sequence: TGTGCCAGCAGCTTAGTTAGCGGGAAGAGTAACAATGAGCAGTTCTTC. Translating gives CASSLVSGKSNNEQFF.

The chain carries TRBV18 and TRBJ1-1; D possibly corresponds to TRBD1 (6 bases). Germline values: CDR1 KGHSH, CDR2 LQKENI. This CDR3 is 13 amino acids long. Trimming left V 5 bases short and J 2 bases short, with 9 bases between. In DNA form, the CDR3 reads TGTGCCAGCTCAGGACAGTATAACACTGAAGCTTTCTTT. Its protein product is CASSGQYNTEAFF.